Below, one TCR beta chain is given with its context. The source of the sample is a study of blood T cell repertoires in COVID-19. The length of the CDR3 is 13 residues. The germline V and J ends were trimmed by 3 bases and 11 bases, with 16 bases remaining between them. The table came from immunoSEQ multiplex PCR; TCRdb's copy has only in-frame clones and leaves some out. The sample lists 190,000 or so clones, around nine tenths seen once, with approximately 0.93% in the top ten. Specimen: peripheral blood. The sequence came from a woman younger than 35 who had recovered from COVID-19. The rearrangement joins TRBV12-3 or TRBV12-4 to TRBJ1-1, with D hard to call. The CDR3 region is CASSFVVRAGAFF. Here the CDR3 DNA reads TGTGCCAGCAGTTTTGTTGTCCGAGCGGGTGCTTTCTTT.